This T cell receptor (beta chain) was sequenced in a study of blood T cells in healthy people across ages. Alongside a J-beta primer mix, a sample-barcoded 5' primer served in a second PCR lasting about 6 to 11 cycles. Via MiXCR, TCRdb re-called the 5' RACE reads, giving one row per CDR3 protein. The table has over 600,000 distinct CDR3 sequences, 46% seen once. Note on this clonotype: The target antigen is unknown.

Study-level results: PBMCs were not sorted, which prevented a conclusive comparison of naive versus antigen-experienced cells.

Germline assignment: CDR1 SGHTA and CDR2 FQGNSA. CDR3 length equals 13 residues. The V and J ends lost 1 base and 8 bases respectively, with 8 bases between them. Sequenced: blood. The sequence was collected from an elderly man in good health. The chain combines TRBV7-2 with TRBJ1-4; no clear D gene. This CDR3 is CASSLGSREKLFF. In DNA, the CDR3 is TGTGCCAGCAGCTTAGGGAGCCGGGAAAAACTGTTTTTT.